Shown below are 32 T cell receptor beta chains from a single sample sequenced in a study of cytomegalovirus exposure and HLA in healthy donors. The PCR contained 60 Vbeta and 13 Jbeta primers. Libraries were prepared by immunoSEQ multiplex PCR; TCRdb keeps only in-frame clonotypes and omits some of them. Of 85,000 to 130,000 clones in the sample, 75% to 80% were seen once. The source material was PBMCs. All receptors come from a man aged 55-75 years in good health and CMV-seropositive.

The chain carries TRBV5-1 and TRBJ2-5, with 8 bases lining up with TRBD2. The CDR3 spans 16 residues. The V segment lost 4 bases and the J segment 0 bases; nucleotides outside the gene matches: 8. Germline values: CDR1 SGHRS, CDR2 YFSETQ. The CDR3 region has the DNA TGCGCCAGCAGCCTATGGGGCGGGGGGAACCAAGAGACCCAGTACTTC. Translated, it gives CASSLWGGGNQETQYF.

This chain links TRBV19 with TRBJ1-5, with 9 bases fitting TRBD1. The length of the CDR3 is 15 residues. CDR1 is LNHDA, CDR2 SQIVND, per germline (reference sequence). Germline trimming cut 5 bases from V and 2 bases from J; bases unmatched to any gene: 4. The CDR3 protein is CASSVRDRGNQPQHF. The CDR3 DNA follows: TGTGCCAGTAGTGTCCGGGACAGGGGCAATCAGCCCCAGCATTTT.

The rearrangement joins TRBV6-6 to TRBJ1-2; 8 bases are shared with TRBD1. This CDR3 is 15 amino acids long. Losses at the gene ends were 7 bases for V and 3 bases for J; bases not matched to a gene: 10. Germline CDR1 MNHNY, CDR2 SVGAGI (reference sequence). DNA of the CDR3: TGTGCCAGCACCTCCCTCCCGACAGGGGACTATGGCTACACCTTC. Residues: CASTSLPTGDYGYTF.

The rearrangement joins TRBV13 to TRBJ2-7; TRBD1 matches 7 bases. J lost 5 bases, V lost 5 bases, and 9 bases had no gene match. The CDR3 runs to 14 residues. CDR1 PRHDT and CDR2 FYEKMQ come from the germline V gene (reference sequence). The CDR3 spells CASSGTPTGHEQYF. Here the CDR3 DNA reads TGTGCCAGCAGCGGAACCCCGACAGGGCACGAGCAGTACTTC.

The rearrangement links TRBV5-5 to TRBJ1-3; D gene unclear. The germline CDR1 and CDR2 sequences are SGHKS and YYEKEE (reference sequence). V was clipped by 1 base and J by 0 bases, with 11 bases between them. This CDR3 contains 16 residues. The CDR3: CASSLSEPLSGNTIYF. The CDR3, as DNA: TGTGCCAGCAGCTTGAGCGAGCCTCTCTCTGGAAACACCATATATTTT.

The chain carries TRBV11-2 and TRBJ2-5; D is possibly TRBD2 (5 bases). The V gene's germline CDR1 is SGHAT and CDR2 FQNNGV. Trimming removed 0 bases at V and 5 bases at J, with 16 bases between. This CDR3 has 16 residues. The CDR3 protein is CASSLDRTLRAETQYF. The CDR3 DNA is TGTGCCAGCAGCTTAGATCGGACCCTGAGGGCGGAGACCCAGTACTTC.

The chain has TRBV5-1 and TRBJ1-1; 9 nucleotides agree with TRBD1. The CDR3 loop spans 14 amino acids. CDR1 and CDR2 (germline): SGHRS, YFSETQ. V lost 6 bases and J lost 4; bases outside the gene matches: 7. CDR3 sequence: CASTWRDRATEAFF. The CDR3 coding sequence is TGCGCCAGCACCTGGAGGGACAGGGCCACTGAAGCTTTCTTT.

V gene TRBV5-8 combines with J gene TRBJ2-1; 13 nucleotides match TRBD2. Germline trimming cut 0 bases from V and 4 bases from J; bases unmatched to any gene: 4. This CDR3 has 17 residues. CDR1 and CDR2 from the germline V gene are SGHTS and YDEGEE. As DNA, the CDR3 is TGTGCCAGCAGCTTGGGGACTAGCGGGGGACCATACAATGAGCAGTTCTTC. Translation: CASSLGTSGGPYNEQFF. Together with reference TRBV5-8 and TRBJ2-1, the CDR3 gives the full variable domain: EAGVTQSPTHLIKTRGQQATLRCSPISGHTSVYWYQQALGLGLQFLLWYDEGEERNRGNFPPRFSGRQFPNYSSELNVNALELEDSALYLCASSLGTSGGPYNEQFFGPGTRLTVL.

CDR3 residues: CASSMGPRAGYSNQPQHF. The DNA for the CDR3 is TGTGCCAGTAGTATGGGGCCCAGGGCAGGTTATAGCAATCAGCCCCAGCATTTT. This rearrangement joins TRBV19 to TRBJ1-5; tentative D call: TRBD1 (5 bases). With 3 bases removed from V and 0 bases from J, the gap between germline ends came to 18 bases. Looked up from germline, CDR1 is LNHDA and CDR2 is SQIVND (reference sequence). This CDR3 is built from 18 residues.

This chain uses TRBV6-1 with TRBJ2-3, with TRBD2 matching 8 bases. The germline V gene encodes CDR1 MNHNS and CDR2 SASEGT. CDR3 length: 13 residues. J gave up 4 bases and V 8 bases, and 5 bases lay outside the gene matches. In nucleotides, the CDR3 is TGTGCCAGCCGAGCGGGGGTTGCAGATACGCAGTATTTT. Translation gives CASRAGVADTQYF.

V and J are TRBV5-1 and TRBJ1-4; TRBD1 aligns across 8 bases. There are 16 residues in the CDR3. V lost 3 bases to trimming and J lost 3 bases; unmatched junction nucleotides: 7. Germline V lookup: CDR1 SGHRS, CDR2 YFSETQ. The DNA of the CDR3 is TGCGCCAGCAGCTCACAAGGGGGACAGGCTAATGAAAAACTGTTTTTT. Translating it yields CASSSQGGQANEKLFF.

The gene calls are TRBV14 and TRBJ2-3, with D possibly being TRBD2 (7 bases). CDR1 and CDR2 from the germline V gene are SGHDN and FVKESK. The ends were cut back, 0 bases at V and 3 bases at J, with 19 bases in the middle. The CDR3 contains 18 residues. In nucleotides, the CDR3 is TGTGCCAGCAGCCAAGAACGGGGGGCAGGGGATAGGACAGATACGCAGTATTTT. It is translated as CASSQERGAGDRTDTQYF. The full variable domain, rest sourced from reference TRBV14 and TRBJ2-3, is EAGVTQFPSHSVIEKGQTVTLRCDPISGHDNLYWYRRVMGKEIKFLLHFVKESKQDESGMPNNRFLAERTGGTYSTLKVQPAELEDSGVYFCASSQERGAGDRTDTQYFGPGTRLTVL.

The chain couples TRBV1 to TRBJ2-3; TRBD2 is the table's D call and was not checked against the DNA. TRBV1 is a recognized pseudogene. The CDR3 spans 13 residues. The CDR3 coding sequence is TGCACCAGCAGCCAAGATGAGGAAGATACGCAGTATTTT. The encoded protein is CTSSQDEEDTQYF.

This clone turned up a few times. The chain employs TRBV6-5 and TRBJ2-1; 16 positions agree with TRBD2. CDR1 is MNHEY, CDR2 SVGAGI, per germline. Germline trimming cut 4 bases from V and 9 bases from J; bases unmatched to any gene: 3. The CDR3 is 15 amino acids. CDR3 bases: TGTGCCAGCAGTTTGGGGACTAGCGGGAGGGGTGAGCAGTTCTTC. This encodes CASSLGTSGRGEQFF.

This clone occurred once. V gene TRBV2 combines with J gene TRBJ2-3, with D unclear. Trimming shortened V by 8 bases and J by 4 bases, and 4 bases separated the two germline ends. The germline gives CDR1 SNHLY, CDR2 FYNNEI. This CDR3 contains 10 residues. The CDR3: CASRADTQYF. CDR3 in DNA: TGTGCCAGCCGGGCAGATACGCAGTATTTT.

CDR3 bases: TGTGCCAGCAGCTGGGGGGGGTCCCGGGCCTACAATGAGCAGTTCTTC. Its protein product is CASSWGGSRAYNEQFF. The rearrangement uses TRBV5-6 and TRBJ2-1; 7 bases align to TRBD2. Germline V CDR1 and CDR2: SGHDT, YYEEEE. With V trimmed by 3 bases and J by 2 bases, 8 bases remained unmatched. The CDR3 consists of 16 residues. Based on the CDR3 plus reference TRBV5-6 and TRBJ2-1, the full variable domain is DAGVTQSPTHLIKTRGQQVTLRCSPKSGHDTVSWYQQALGQGPQFIFQYYEEEERQRGNFPDRFSGHQFPNYSSELNVNALLLGDSALYLCASSWGGSRAYNEQFFGPGTRLTVL.

This clone has a single count. Other DNA sequences of this sample code for an identical CDR3. The chain has TRBV28 and TRBJ2-7; no firm D call. Germline V gene lookup returns CDR1 MDHEN and CDR2 SYDVKM. V lost 2 bases to trimming and J lost 1 base, with 6 bases between them. CDR3 length equals 13 residues. The CDR3 region is CASSLGSSYEQYF. The CDR3 region has the DNA TGTGCCAGCAGTTTAGGTAGTTCCTACGAGCAGTACTTC.

This rearrangement joins TRBV5-1 to TRBJ1-5; 11 bases fit TRBD1. This CDR3 spans 16 amino acids. Germline assignment: CDR1 SGHRS and CDR2 YFSETQ. The V and J ends lost 2 bases and 3 bases, in that order; junction bases with no gene match: 4. This chain's CDR3 is CASSFGTGGNNQPQHF. The CDR3 nucleotides are TGCGCCAGCAGCTTCGGGACAGGGGGGAACAATCAGCCCCAGCATTTT. Full variable domain (missing parts from reference TRBV5-1 and TRBJ1-5): KAGVTQTPRYLIKTRGQQVTLSCSPISGHRSVSWYQQTPGQGLQFLFEYFSETQRNKGNFPGRFSGRQFSNSRSEMNVSTLELGDSALYLCASSFGTGGNNQPQHFGDGTRLSIL.

The rearrangement links TRBV29-1 to TRBJ2-2; the D gene is possibly TRBD2 (7 bases). Trimming took 5 bases from V and 7 from J, leaving 14 bases between them. CDR1 and CDR2 from the germline V gene are SQVTM and ANQGSEA. CDR3 size: 13 residues. CDR3 amino acids: CSVRGAGGGELFF. Written as DNA, the CDR3 is TGCAGCGTTCGGGGGGCGGGCGGCGGGGAGCTGTTTTTT.

Only a few counts were recorded for this clone. The gene calls are TRBV6-6 and TRBJ1-1; weak D call: TRBD1 (6 bases). Germline-derived CDR1 and CDR2 are MNHNY and SVGAGI (reference sequence). Deletions cut 2 bases from V and 6 bases from J, with 13 bases between. CDR3 size: 14 residues. The CDR3 is CASSYRGRGAEAFF. DNA of the CDR3: TGTGCCAGCAGTTACAGGGGCAGGGGCGCTGAAGCTTTCTTT.

V gene TRBV5-1 combines with J gene TRBJ2-5, with 9 bases fitting TRBD2. V gave up 2 bases and J gave up 2 bases; unmatched junction bases: 4. Per germline, CDR1 SGHRS and CDR2 YFSETQ. The CDR3 extends over 15 amino acids. CDR3: CASSFSTSGQETQYF. CDR3 in DNA: TGCGCCAGCAGCTTTTCAACTAGCGGGCAAGAGACCCAGTACTTC. Combining the CDR3 with reference TRBV5-1 and TRBJ2-5 gives the whole variable domain KAGVTQTPRYLIKTRGQQVTLSCSPISGHRSVSWYQQTPGQGLQFLFEYFSETQRNKGNFPGRFSGRQFSNSRSEMNVSTLELGDSALYLCASSFSTSGQETQYFGPGTRLLVL.

The gene calls are TRBV11-2 and TRBJ2-7; 8 nucleotides agree with TRBD1. The trim removed 7 bases at V and 3 bases at J, leaving 11 bases unmatched. Germline assignment: CDR1 SGHAT and CDR2 FQNNGV. The CDR3 consists of 15 residues. CDR3 in DNA: TGTGCCAGCACCCGGACAGGGAAGTCTTTCTACGAGCAGTACTTC. Translation gives CASTRTGKSFYEQYF.

CDR3 loop: CASSKRTAGNEQYF. In nucleotides, the CDR3 is TGTGCCAGCAGTAAAAGGACTGCGGGAAACGAGCAGTACTTC. The chain combines TRBV6-1 with TRBJ2-7; perhaps TRBD2 as D (6 bases). Germline V gene data show CDR1 as MNHNS and CDR2 as SASEGT. V gave up 5 bases and J gave up 5 bases, with 16 bases separating them. This CDR3 spans 14 amino acids.

The V and J genes are TRBV6-5 and TRBJ1-5, with 9 bases aligning to TRBD1. Germline lookup yields CDR1 MNHEY and CDR2 SVGAGI. With 6 bases clipped from V and 5 bases from J, the junction kept 8 bases outside the gene matches. The CDR3 spans 15 residues. The chain's CDR3 is CASRPGQGDYQPQHF. Here the CDR3 DNA reads TGTGCCAGCAGGCCGGGACAGGGTGATTATCAGCCCCAGCATTTT.

This clone has a single count. V is TRBV18 and J is TRBJ1-4; D might be TRBD1 (5 bases). The CDR3 runs 13 residues. The germline gives CDR1 KGHSH, CDR2 LQKENI. Trimming took 0 bases from V and 15 from J, leaving 14 bases between them. The CDR3 spells CASSPPRGQGVFF. The CDR3 DNA follows: TGTGCCAGCTCACCACCTAGGGGTCAGGGTGTGTTTTTT.

This clone came up once. The chain links TRBV19 to TRBJ1-1; D uncertain. Per germline, CDR1 LNHDA and CDR2 SQIVND (reference sequence). The CDR3 is 13 amino acids. V gave up 3 bases and J gave up 8 bases, with 13 bases separating them. In nucleotides, the CDR3 is TGTGCCAGTAGTATCGAGGGCCGGTACGAAGCTTTCTTT. Protein: CASSIEGRYEAFF. Full variable domain (rest looked up from reference TRBV19 and TRBJ1-1): DGGITQSPKYLFRKEGQNVTLSCEQNLNHDAMYWYRQDPGQGLRLIYYSQIVNDFQKGDIAEGYSVSREKKESFPLTVTSAQKNPTAFYLCASSIEGRYEAFFGQGTRLTVV.

The chain is built from TRBV2 and TRBJ2-3; 9 nucleotides align to TRBD2. Per the germline V gene, CDR1 is SNHLY and CDR2 is FYNNEI. The CDR3 length is 15 residues. V shed 3 bases, J shed 8 bases, and the junction held 9 bases outside the gene matches. The CDR3 reads CASSDSGGGAGTQYF. The CDR3 DNA is TGTGCCAGCAGTGACTCGGGCGGGGGGGCGGGTACGCAGTATTTT.

This chain uses TRBV13 with TRBJ2-3; D may be TRBD2 (7 bases). The V and J ends lost 5 bases and 0 bases respectively, with 18 bases between them. Per the germline V gene, CDR1 is PRHDT and CDR2 is FYEKMQ (reference sequence). This CDR3 has 17 residues. The CDR3 is CASSRPGGPPSTDTQYF. The CDR3 DNA reads as TGTGCCAGCAGCCGCCCCGGGGGGCCCCCTAGCACAGATACGCAGTATTTT.

The chain couples TRBV4-1 to TRBJ2-7; no clear D. This CDR3 comprises 13 residues. Germline-derived CDR1 and CDR2 are MGHRA and YSYEKL. Deletions cut 4 bases from V and 6 bases from J, with 13 bases between. CDR3 residues: CASSPLSRSEQYF. The CDR3 DNA sequence: TGCGCCAGCAGCCCTCTTTCGAGGAGCGAGCAGTACTTC.

The rearrangement uses TRBV13 and TRBJ2-3; 10 positions agree with TRBD2. CDR3 length equals 16 residues. V trimming: 5 bases; J trimming: 5 bases; junction bases outside the gene matches: 10. Germline values: CDR1 PRHDT, CDR2 FYEKMQ (reference sequence). DNA of the CDR3: TGTGCCAGCAGCCTCTCGGGTAGCGGGGGGCTAGATACGCAGTATTTT. Amino acids: CASSLSGSGGLDTQYF.

This sequence joins TRBV7-9 and TRBJ1-4, with a weak D call TRBD1 (5 bases). The CDR3 is 14 residues long. CDR1 and CDR2 from the germline V gene are SEHNR and FQNEAQ (reference sequence). V was trimmed by 0 bases and J by 6 bases, leaving 8 bases between them. CDR3 residues: CASSLAGVDEKLFF. The CDR3 DNA follows: TGTGCCAGCAGCTTAGCAGGGGTGGATGAAAAACTGTTTTTT.

This sequence joins TRBV5-1 and TRBJ1-2; no clear D gene. The V and J ends lost 0 bases and 8 bases respectively, with 11 bases between them. The CDR3 covers 13 residues. Per the germline V gene, CDR1 is SGHRS and CDR2 is YFSETQ. The CDR3 region has the DNA TGCGCCAGCAGCTTGGAAGGTCTAGAGGGCTACACCTTC. Its translation: CASSLEGLEGYTF.